Shown below are 22 T cell receptor beta chains from a single sample sequenced in a study of blood T cells in healthy people across ages. A sample-barcoded 5' primer and a J-beta primer mix were used in a second PCR of about 6 to 12 cycles. TCRdb re-derived calls from the 5' RACE reads in MiXCR, one entry per CDR3 protein. The sample carries about 780,000 distinct CDR3 sequences, 62% recorded once. The sequencing sample was made of blood. These receptors originate from a man under 40 in good health.

The chain uses TRBV7-3 and TRBJ2-5, with 9 bases matching TRBD1. The CDR3 sequence is 16 residues long. The germline V gene has CDR1 SGHTA and CDR2 FQGTGA. With V trimmed by 4 bases and J by 1 base, 7 bases remained unmatched. The CDR3 region has the DNA TGTGCCAGCAGCTCGGGACAGGGAGGGTTCCAAGAGACCCAGTACTTC. Its protein is CASSSGQGGFQETQYF.

In this sample, this clonotype turned up once. The CDR3 DNA sequence: TGTGCCAGCAGCGTAAATGGGGGAGCGAGCACCGGGGAGCTGTTTTTT. Its translation: CASSVNGGASTGELFF. The chain recombines TRBV7-2 with TRBJ2-2; D is possibly TRBD1 or TRBD2 (5 bases each). This CDR3 comprises 16 residues. Trimming took off 5 bases at V and 4 bases at J, with 17 bases between the two ends. Germline V gene lookup returns CDR1 SGHTA and CDR2 FQGNSA.

The chain links TRBV28 to TRBJ1-5; the match to TRBD1 covers 10 bases. Germline values: CDR1 MDHEN, CDR2 SYDVKM. The V and J ends lost 6 bases and 6 bases, in that order; junction bases with no gene match: 8. CDR3 size: 15 residues. In DNA, the CDR3 is TGTGCCAGCAGGGCCGGGACAGGGGAAGGTCAGCCCCAGCATTTT. It specifies CASRAGTGEGQPQHF. Based on the CDR3 plus reference TRBV28 and TRBJ1-5, the full variable domain is DVKVTQSSRYLVKRTGEKVFLECVQDMDHENMFWYRQDPGLGLRLIYFSYDVKMKEKGDIPEGYSVSREKKERFSLILESASTNQTSMYLCASRAGTGEGQPQHFGDGTRLSIL.

V usage is TRBV4-2 and J usage is TRBJ2-1; perhaps TRBD2 as D (7 bases). The CDR3 spans 19 residues. The germline V and J ends were trimmed by 0 bases and 1 base, with 19 bases remaining between them. CDR1 and CDR2 (germline): LGHNA, YNFKEQ. The CDR3 DNA reads as TGTGCCAGCAGCCAAGATGGCGGGGGCCAATGGGGGTCCTACAATGAGCAGTTCTTC. Its translation: CASSQDGGGQWGSYNEQFF.

The sample holds a few counts of this clonotype. The V and J genes are TRBV10-3 and TRBJ2-7; D remains ambiguous. V lost 0 bases and J lost 2, with 8 bases in between. The CDR3 contains 14 residues. From germline, CDR1 is ENHRY and CDR2 SYGVKD. CDR3 region: CAISESGLAYEQYF. DNA of the CDR3: TGTGCCATCAGTGAGTCTGGTTTGGCCTACGAGCAGTACTTC.

This clonotype was observed a few times. At one end, the junction sequence differs from germline, possibly due to a read error. V is TRBV20-1 and J is TRBJ2-7; no reliable D call. Germline V gene sequence: CDR1 DFQATT, CDR2 SNEGSKA (reference sequence). The CDR3 loop spans 15 amino acids. The CDR3 sequence is CSARDQHVGSSEQYF. CDR3 in DNA: TGCAGTGCTAGAGATCAACACGTAGGATCCTCCGAGCAGTACTTC.

V gene TRBV7-2 combines with J gene TRBJ2-7; TRBD1 agrees at 7 bases. The trim removed 5 bases at V and 1 base at J, leaving 8 bases unmatched. Germline assignment: CDR1 SGHTA and CDR2 FQGNSA. The CDR3 extends over 15 amino acids. The CDR3 spells CASSIVSGQSYEQYF. CDR3 nucleotides: TGTGCCAGCAGCATAGTTTCGGGACAGTCCTACGAGCAGTACTTC.

This clonotype was seen more than once but under ten times. The rearrangement uses TRBV5-6 and TRBJ1-5; tentative D call: TRBD1 (6 bases). Germline CDR1 is SGHDT and CDR2 is YYEEEE. V lost 4 bases and J lost 6, with 8 bases in between. The CDR3 is 12 amino acids. The CDR3 DNA reads TGTGCCAGCAGCATAGGGGGTCAGCCCCAGCATTTT. This gives the protein CASSIGGQPQHF. The full variable domain, with the rest looked up from reference TRBV5-6 and TRBJ1-5, is DAGVTQSPTHLIKTRGQQVTLRCSPKSGHDTVSWYQQALGQGPQFIFQYYEEEERQRGNFPDRFSGHQFPNYSSELNVNALLLGDSALYLCASSIGGQPQHFGDGTRLSIL.

This clonotype has more than one count but fewer than ten. The chain joins TRBV27 to TRBJ1-1, with 7 positions matching TRBD1. J was trimmed by 1 base and V by 6 bases; bases with no gene match: 5. This CDR3 has 14 residues. Germline loops: CDR1 MNHEY, CDR2 SMNVEV (reference sequence). CDR3 in DNA: TGTGCCAGCAGCACGGGACAGAAGAACACTGAAGCTTTCTTT. It encodes CASSTGQKNTEAFF.

This clonotype was detected once. The V gene is TRBV10-3, the J gene TRBJ2-3; TRBD1 might be the D (6 bases). The CDR3 length is 13 residues. The germline V gene encodes CDR1 ENHRY and CDR2 SYGVKD. V was cut by 2 bases and J by 5 bases, with 8 bases left in between. Here the CDR3 DNA reads TGTGCCATCAGTGAGCCAGGGGTAGATACGCAGTATTTT. It is translated as CAISEPGVDTQYF.

V gene TRBV6-2 or TRBV6-3 combines with J gene TRBJ1-5; a possible D gene is TRBD1 (6 bases). Germline V gene data show CDR1 as MNHEY and CDR2 as SVGEGT. The CDR3 covers 15 residues. The ends were cut back, 6 bases at V and 0 bases at J, with 12 bases in the middle. The DNA of the CDR3 is TGTGCCAGCAGCCAGACAGGAGTTAGCAATCAGCCCCAGCATTTT. Its protein is CASSQTGVSNQPQHF.

This clonotype was found a few times. The J gene is TRBJ2-7, the V gene TRBV29-1, with 7 nucleotides matching TRBD1. V was pared by 8 bases and J by 7 bases, with 14 bases of the junction left unmatched. Germline assignment: CDR1 SQVTM and CDR2 ANQGSEA. This CDR3 is built from 13 residues. DNA of the CDR3: TGCAGCACACAGGTGGGACAGCCTTCGGAGCAGTACTTC. It codes for CSTQVGQPSEQYF.

With regard to this clonotype: Relative to the germline gene, one junction end is altered; a read error may explain this. The rearrangement links TRBV10-3 to TRBJ2-1, with D perhaps matching TRBD2 (5 bases). The V gene's germline CDR1 is ENHRY and CDR2 SYGVKD. CDR3 length: 11 residues. The CDR3 DNA follows: TGTGCCATCAGTGACCGGGATGAGCAGTATTTC. This codes for CAISDRDEQYF.

The chain joins TRBV4-1 to TRBJ2-7; the match to TRBD1 covers 7 bases. V shed 1 base and J 0 bases; nucleotides not matched to a gene: 6. This CDR3 contains 16 residues. CDR1 and CDR2 (germline): MGHRA, YSYEKL. The CDR3 DNA reads as TGCGCCAGCAGCCAAGTCTTGGGACAGAGCTCCTACGAGCAGTACTTC. This translates into CASSQVLGQSSYEQYF.

The chain joins TRBV10-3 to TRBJ2-5; TRBD1 agrees at 9 bases. The CDR3 is 14 amino acids. Germline V gene lookup returns CDR1 ENHRY and CDR2 SYGVKD. The ends lost 6 bases at V and 3 bases at J; junction bases unmatched: 5. CDR3 region: CAISGQGREETQYF. The CDR3, as DNA: TGTGCCATCAGCGGACAGGGGAGAGAAGAGACCCAGTACTTC.

J is TRBJ1-5 and V is TRBV20-1; TRBD1 aligns across 7 bases. The CDR3 length is 16 residues. Per germline, CDR1 DFQATT and CDR2 SNEGSKA (reference sequence). V was clipped by 1 base and J by 1 base; unmatched bases: 7. The CDR3 DNA reads as TGCAGTGCTAGAGTAAGGGGCAGGGGGAGCAATCAGCCCCAGCATTTT. Residues: CSARVRGRGSNQPQHF.

This chain connects TRBV20-1 to TRBJ2-3, with D uncertain. Trimming took 3 bases from V and 3 from J, leaving 7 bases between them. The CDR3 totals 12 residues. Germline loops: CDR1 DFQATT, CDR2 SNEGSKA (reference sequence). In DNA, the CDR3 is TGCAGTGCTAGCAGCAGAACAGATACGCAGTATTTT. Amino acid sequence: CSASSRTDTQYF.

The gene calls are TRBV28 and TRBJ2-5, with TRBD1 matching 10 bases. The DNA end is a closer match to TRBJ2-7, so the J assignment may be wrong. From germline, CDR1 is MDHEN and CDR2 SYDVKM. The CDR3 contains 15 residues. Here the CDR3 reads CASSFRDRGFYEQYF. In DNA, the CDR3 is TGTGCCAGCAGTTTCAGGGACAGGGGATTCTACGAGCAGTACTTC.

This rearrangement joins TRBV4-2 to TRBJ2-7; possible D gene TRBD1, 6 bases. V dropped 0 bases and J dropped 5 bases, with 14 bases sitting between them. This CDR3 contains 15 residues. CDR1 is LGHNA, CDR2 YNFKEQ, per germline. In DNA form, the CDR3 reads TGTGCCAGCAGCCAAGACAAGGACAGTTTCAACGAGCAGTACTTC. Translation gives CASSQDKDSFNEQYF.

This clonotype occurred a few times. This sequence joins TRBV10-3 and TRBJ2-3; 9 bases fit TRBD2. CDR1 ENHRY and CDR2 SYGVKD come from the germline V gene. The CDR3 has 12 amino acids. This chain's CDR3 is CASGGSTDTQYF. Here the CDR3 DNA reads TGTGCTAGCGGGGGAAGCACAGATACGCAGTATTTT.

V gene TRBV7-2 combines with J gene TRBJ2-3; D possibly corresponds to TRBD2 (7 bases). CDR1 and CDR2 (germline): SGHTA, FQGNSA. The CDR3 runs to 17 residues. Between the trimmed V and J ends, which lost 0 bases and 6 bases, there was a span of 19 bases. CDR3 coding DNA: TGTGCCAGCAGCTTAGCCTCGGTGGGGGGGGCTAGGGATACGCAGTATTTT. It is translated as CASSLASVGGARDTQYF.

This rearrangement joins TRBV15 to TRBJ1-2; TRBD1 agrees at 10 bases. Losses at the gene ends were 4 bases for V and 7 bases for J; bases not matched to a gene: 9. CDR1 and CDR2 from the germline V gene are LNHNV and YYDKDF (reference sequence). The CDR3 contains 15 residues. The chain's CDR3 is CATSNHGQGEGGYTF. DNA of the CDR3: TGTGCCACCAGCAACCATGGACAGGGGGAAGGTGGCTACACCTTC.